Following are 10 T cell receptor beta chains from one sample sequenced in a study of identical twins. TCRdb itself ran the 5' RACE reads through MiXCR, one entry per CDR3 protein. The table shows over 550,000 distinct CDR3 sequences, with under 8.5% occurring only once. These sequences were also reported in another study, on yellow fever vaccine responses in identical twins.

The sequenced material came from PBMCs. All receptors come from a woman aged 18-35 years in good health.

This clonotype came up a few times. The CDR3 loop is CASAKGLHSGANVLTF. The CDR3 nucleotides are TGTGCCAGCGCCAAGGGACTCCACTCTGGGGCCAACGTCCTGACTTTC. The chain is built from TRBV6-1 and TRBJ2-6; TRBD2 is a possible D gene (6 bases). This CDR3 has 16 residues. Trimming took off 8 bases at V and 0 bases at J, with 14 bases between the two ends. Germline V CDR1 and CDR2: MNHNS, SASEGT.

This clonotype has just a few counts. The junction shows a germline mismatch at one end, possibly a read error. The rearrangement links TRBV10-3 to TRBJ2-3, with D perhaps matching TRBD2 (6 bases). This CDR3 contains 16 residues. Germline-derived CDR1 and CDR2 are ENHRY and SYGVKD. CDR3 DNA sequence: TGTGCCATCAGTGAAGGAGGGGCCGGTCGCACAGATGCGCAGTATTTT. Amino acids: CAISEGGAGRTDAQYF.

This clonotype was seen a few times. The DNA for the CDR3 is TGTGCCAGCAGTGGGACAGTCTCAGGTGAGCAGTTCTTC. Amino acid sequence: CASSGTVSGEQFF. The chain recombines TRBV6-1 with TRBJ2-1, with D perhaps matching TRBD1 (6 bases). Germline CDR1 is MNHNS and CDR2 is SASEGT. This CDR3 region has 13 residues. V was clipped by 4 bases and J by 9 bases, with 13 bases between them.

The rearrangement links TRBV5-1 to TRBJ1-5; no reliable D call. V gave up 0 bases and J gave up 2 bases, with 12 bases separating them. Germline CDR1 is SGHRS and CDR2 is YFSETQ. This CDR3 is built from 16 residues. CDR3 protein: CASSLGGVPGNQPQHF. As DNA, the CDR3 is TGCGCCAGCAGCTTGGGGGGTGTCCCGGGCAATCAGCCCCAGCATTTT. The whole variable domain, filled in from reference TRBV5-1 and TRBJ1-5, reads KAGVTQTPRYLIKTRGQQVTLSCSPISGHRSVSWYQQTPGQGLQFLFEYFSETQRNKGNFPGRFSGRQFSNSRSEMNVSTLELGDSALYLCASSLGGVPGNQPQHFGDGTRLSIL.

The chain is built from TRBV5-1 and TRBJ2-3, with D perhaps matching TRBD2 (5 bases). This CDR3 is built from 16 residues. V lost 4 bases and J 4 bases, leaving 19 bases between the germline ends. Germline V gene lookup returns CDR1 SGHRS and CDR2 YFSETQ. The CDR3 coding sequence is TGCGCCAGCAGCACCACCCCGGGATTCGGCCCAGATACGCAGTATTTT. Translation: CASSTTPGFGPDTQYF.

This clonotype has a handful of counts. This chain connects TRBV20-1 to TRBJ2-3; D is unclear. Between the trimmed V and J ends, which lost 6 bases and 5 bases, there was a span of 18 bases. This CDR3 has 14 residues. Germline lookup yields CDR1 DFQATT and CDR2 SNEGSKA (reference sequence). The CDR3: CSAPGSANKDTQYF. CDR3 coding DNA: TGCAGTGCCCCTGGATCGGCTAATAAAGATACGCAGTATTTT.

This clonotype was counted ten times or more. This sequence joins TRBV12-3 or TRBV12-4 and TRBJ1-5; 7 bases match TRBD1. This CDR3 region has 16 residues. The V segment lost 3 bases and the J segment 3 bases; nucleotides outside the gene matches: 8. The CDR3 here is CASSLLQGGSNQPQHF. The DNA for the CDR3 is TGTGCCAGCAGTTTGTTGCAGGGGGGTTCCAATCAGCCCCAGCATTTT.

The CDR3 loop reads CASSLTGTPATEAFF. The CDR3 nucleotides read TGTGCCAGCAGCTTAACCGGGACACCGGCCACTGAAGCTTTCTTT. This sequence joins TRBV7-9 and TRBJ1-1; a possible D gene is TRBD1 (6 bases). The CDR3 totals 15 residues. With 2 bases removed from V and 4 bases from J, the gap between germline ends came to 14 bases. Germline CDR1 is SEHNR and CDR2 is FQNEAQ (reference sequence). The whole variable domain, filled in from reference TRBV7-9 and TRBJ1-1, reads DTGVSQNPRHKITKRGQNVTFRCDPISEHNRLYWYRQTLGQGPEFLTYFQNEAQLEKSRLLSDRFSAERPKGSFSTLEIQRTEQGDSAMYLCASSLTGTPATEAFFGQGTRLTVV.

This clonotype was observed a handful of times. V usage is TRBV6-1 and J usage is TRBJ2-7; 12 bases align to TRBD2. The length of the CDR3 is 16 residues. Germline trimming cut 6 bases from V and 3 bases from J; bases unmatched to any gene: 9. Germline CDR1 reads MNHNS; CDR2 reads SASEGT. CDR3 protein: CASSPRTSGDNYEQYV. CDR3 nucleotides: TGTGCCAGCAGCCCGCGGACTAGCGGGGACAACTACGAGCAGTACGTC.

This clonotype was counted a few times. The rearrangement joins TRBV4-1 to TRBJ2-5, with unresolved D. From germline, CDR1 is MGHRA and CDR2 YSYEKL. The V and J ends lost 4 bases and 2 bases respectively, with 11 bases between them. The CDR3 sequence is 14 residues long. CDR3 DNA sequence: TGCGCCAGCAGCCTTTGGACGGAACAAGAGACCCAGTACTTC. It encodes CASSLWTEQETQYF.